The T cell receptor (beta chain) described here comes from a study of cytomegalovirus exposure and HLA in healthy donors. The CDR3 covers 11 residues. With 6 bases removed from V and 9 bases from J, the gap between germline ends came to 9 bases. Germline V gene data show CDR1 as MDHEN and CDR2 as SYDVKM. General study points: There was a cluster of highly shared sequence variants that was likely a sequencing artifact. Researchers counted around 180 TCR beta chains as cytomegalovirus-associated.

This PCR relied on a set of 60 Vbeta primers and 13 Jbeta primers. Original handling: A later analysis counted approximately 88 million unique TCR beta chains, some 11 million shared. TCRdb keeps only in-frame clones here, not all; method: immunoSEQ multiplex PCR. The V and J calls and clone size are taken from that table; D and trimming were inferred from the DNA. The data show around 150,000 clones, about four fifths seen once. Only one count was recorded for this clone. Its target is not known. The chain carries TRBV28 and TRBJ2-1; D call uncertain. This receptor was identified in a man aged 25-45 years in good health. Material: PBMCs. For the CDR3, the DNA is TGTGCCAGCAGCCCCTTCGGTGAGCAGTTCTTC. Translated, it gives CASSPFGEQFF.